This TCR beta chain was retrieved from a study of persistence of HIV-infected CD4 T cells. General study results and limits: TCR oligoclonality correlated with proviral oligoclonality in the same sorted populations.

Trimming left V 0 bases short and J 2 bases short, with 5 bases between. In germline, CDR1 is SGDLS, CDR2 YYNGEE. The CDR3 has 14 residues. The libraries were made with immunoSEQ version 4 in survey mode. Only in-frame clones appear in the TCRdb table, and some are missing; sequencing was by immunoSEQ multiplex PCR. The sample holds about 64,000 clones, about 77% seen once. With respect to this clone: What it binds is unknown.

The stimulus was an HIV-1 Gag 15-mer peptide pool, 0.9 to 1 ug/peptide/mL. Memory cells lacking CD40L and CD69 with high CD45RO were sorted. The input for sequencing was CD4+ T cells sorted from PBMCs after 18-hour stimulation, taken from a patient who received antiretroviral therapy. V gene TRBV9 combines with J gene TRBJ1-4; perhaps TRBD1 as D (5 bases). This clonotype was obtained from an adult man with HIV who was CMV-seropositive. The CDR3 bases are TGTGCCAGCAGCGTAGGACAGACTAATGAAAAACTGTTTTTT. This sequence encodes CASSVGQTNEKLFF.